The present T cell receptor beta chain was sequenced within a study of tumor and adjacent non-tumor tissue in lung cancer. Whole-study results and caveats: Tumor repertoires had a smaller top 100 clone share than normal lung.

V was pared by 4 bases and J by 5 bases, with 5 bases of the junction left unmatched. The CDR3 contains 14 residues. Germline loops: CDR1 MDHEN, CDR2 SYDVKM. TCRbeta libraries were built with three rounds of nested PCR, modified from ARM-PCR. One entry per CDR3 protein results from TCRdb running MiXCR on the multiplex PCR reads. The sample holds 95,000 to 150,000 distinct CDR3 sequences, about 66% seen once. The sample holds many counts of this clonotype. The antigen remains unidentified. The template was RNA from unsorted bulk tissue. The source is a young man with non-small cell lung cancer. Sequencing was carried out using lung tumor tissue. V is TRBV28 and J is TRBJ2-5, with 9 positions matching TRBD1. The CDR3 loop reads CASSSQGAKETQYF. CDR3 in DNA: TGTGCCAGCAGTTCACAGGGGGCAAAGGAGACCCAGTACTTC.